The rows below give T cell receptor beta chains drawn from one sample of a study of T cells in Graves' hyperthyroidism and ophthalmopathy. TCRdb re-derived calls from the multiplex PCR reads in MiXCR, one entry per CDR3 protein. The sample lists a few hundred thousand distinct CDR3 sequences, around a sixth occurring once. What was sequenced was blood. These receptors were taken from a woman aged 45 to 65 with Graves' hyperthyroidism. CDR3s include the opening cysteine and the closing phenylalanine or tryptophan. D genes are given only for firm matches. Some rows have no size entry. The others give once, few or many, or a class for an expanded clone.

V	J	D	size	CDR3	DNA
TRBV12-3/TRBV12-4	TRBJ1-5	-	many	CASSFGGTDDQPQHF	TGTGCCAGCAGTTTTGGAGGGACTGACGATCAGCCCCAGCATTTT
TRBV20-1	TRBJ2-1	-	-	CSAGAEGAGNEQFF	TGCAGTGCCGGAGCGGAGGGGGCAGGGAATGAGCAGTTCTTC
TRBV5-4	TRBJ2-3	-	few	CASSPSGLSISDTQYF	TGTGCCAGCAGCCCAAGTGGACTTAGCATTTCAGATACGCAGTATTTT
TRBV7-2	TRBJ2-1	-	many	CASSLRGGEQFF	TGTGCCAGCAGCCTAAGGGGGGGTGAGCAGTTCTTC
TRBV5-4	TRBJ1-2	TRBD1	-	CASSSRGTGSYGYTF	TGTGCCAGCAGCTCGAGAGGGACAGGCTCCTATGGCTACACCTTC
TRBV3-1	TRBJ1-6	-	many	CASSQELGSPLHF	TGTGCCAGCAGCCAAGAGTTGGGGTCACCCCTCCACTTT
TRBV30	TRBJ2-1	TRBD2	few	CAWSPSGNNEQFF	TGTGCCTGGAGTCCTAGCGGGAACAATGAGCAGTTCTTC
TRBV20-1	TRBJ2-5	TRBD2	many	CSANLGPGTSGSERETQYF	TGCAGTGCTAACCTTGGACCCGGGACTAGCGGGAGTGAAAGGGAGACCCAGTACTTC
TRBV20-1	TRBJ2-7	-	many	CSARDPWQRTSYEQYF	TGCAGTGCTAGAGATCCATGGCAACGAACCTCCTACGAGCAGTACTTC
TRBV5-5	TRBJ2-2	-	-	CASSGGDLGELFF	TGTGCCAGCAGCGGCGGGGACCTCGGGGAGCTGTTTTTT
TRBV5-1	TRBJ2-5	-	-	CASSPTQGNQETQYF	TGCGCCAGCAGCCCAACACAGGGAAACCAAGAGACCCAGTACTTC
TRBV6-5	TRBJ1-5	TRBD1	many	CASSYSRAGGSNQPQHF	TGTGCCAGCAGTTACTCGAGGGCAGGGGGTAGCAATCAGCCCCAGCATTTT
TRBV11-2	TRBJ2-4	-	many	CASSLPGGAYIQYF	TGTGCCAGCAGCCTCCCCGGGGGCGCATACATTCAGTACTTC
TRBV6-5	TRBJ2-7	-	-	CASSYTGDTLYEQYF	TGTGCCAGCAGTTACACCGGGGACACCCTTTACGAGCAGTACTTC
TRBV3-1	TRBJ2-4	-	-	CASSQVEGNIQYF	TGTGCCAGCAGCCAAGTTGAAGGGAACATTCAGTACTTC
TRBV20-1	TRBJ1-5	TRBD1	few	CSARDRTGFVGPQHF	TGCAGTGCTAGAGATCGGACAGGGTTCGTTGGGCCCCAGCATTTT
TRBV28	TRBJ1-2	TRBD1	many	CASSWQGVVYGYTF	TGTGCCAGCAGTTGGCAGGGGGTTGTCTATGGCTACACCTTC
TRBV28	TRBJ1-2	-	many	CASSSAQGIRGYTF	TGTGCCAGCAGTTCCGCCCAGGGAATCAGAGGCTACACCTTC
TRBV10-3	TRBJ2-7	TRBD1	-	CAISESGQGYEQYF	TGTGCCATCAGTGAGTCGGGACAGGGCTACGAGCAGTACTTC
TRBV20-1	TRBJ2-1	TRBD2	-	CSATRNARLAGSYNEQFF	TGCAGTGCTACACGAAATGCCCGACTAGCGGGTTCGTACAATGAGCAGTTCTTC
TRBV7-9	TRBJ2-7	-	-	CASSLGGTGYEQYF	TGTGCCAGCAGCCTCGGTGGGACGGGGTACGAGCAGTACTTC
TRBV2	TRBJ1-1	-	many	CASRGTLLNTEAFF	TGTGCCAGCAGGGGGACGCTTTTGAACACTGAAGCTTTCTTT